These 32 T cell receptor beta chains originate from one sample sequenced in a study of blood T cell repertoires in COVID-19. Sequencing was performed with immunoSEQ multiplex PCR; in TCRdb, only in-frame clones are kept and a portion is missing. Of 90,000 to 150,000 clones in the sample, roughly nine tenths are singletons; the top ten hold 25% to 30%. Sequenced sample: peripheral blood. The receptors were sampled from a man in his 70s with active or convalescent COVID-19.

The chain recombines TRBV6-5 with TRBJ1-3; perhaps TRBD1 as D (5 bases). Germline CDR1 reads MNHEY; CDR2 reads SVGAGI. The CDR3 is made up of 15 amino acids. Trimming stripped 5 bases from V and 0 bases from J, with 11 bases between. The CDR3 loop is CASSTGAISGNTIYF. The CDR3 DNA sequence: TGTGCCAGCAGTACTGGGGCTATCTCTGGAAACACCATATATTTT.

The V call is TRBV28, the J call TRBJ1-1; D remains unclear. Trimming left V 6 bases short and J 6 bases short, with 11 bases between. The CDR3 covers 12 residues. Germline values: CDR1 MDHEN, CDR2 SYDVKM. The CDR3 region has the DNA TGTGCCAGCAGCCACTTGCGGTCTGAAGCTTTCTTT. Amino acids: CASSHLRSEAFF.

The chain is built from TRBV6-1 and TRBJ2-7, with D perhaps TRBD1 (5 bases). Trimming cost V 3 bases and J 2 bases, with 8 bases left between them. The CDR3 is 13 amino acids. Germline V gene lookup returns CDR1 MNHNS and CDR2 SASEGT. The CDR3 reads CASSEATAYEQYF. The CDR3 DNA reads as TGTGCCAGCAGTGAGGCGACAGCCTACGAGCAGTACTTC.

V gene TRBV5-1 combines with J gene TRBJ2-3; 7 nucleotides match TRBD2. This CDR3 is built from 11 residues. The V segment lost 7 bases and the J segment 4 bases; nucleotides outside the gene matches: 0. Germline-derived CDR1 and CDR2 are SGHRS and YFSETQ. The CDR3: CASAGADTQYF. CDR3 bases: TGCGCCAGCGCGGGGGCAGATACGCAGTATTTT.

The J gene is TRBJ1-1, the V gene TRBV19, with D tentatively TRBD1 (6 bases). The CDR3 sequence is 14 residues long. Germline values: CDR1 LNHDA, CDR2 SQIVND (reference sequence). V was pared by 4 bases and J by 4 bases, with 13 bases between. The CDR3 region is CASSKQGDGTEAFF. CDR3 coding DNA: TGTGCCAGTAGTAAACAGGGCGACGGCACTGAAGCTTTCTTT.

The chain employs TRBV19 and TRBJ1-3, with a weak D call TRBD1 (6 bases). The CDR3 sequence is 14 residues long. Trimming cost V 4 bases and J 1 base, with 8 bases left between them. The germline CDR1 and CDR2 sequences are LNHDA and SQIVND (reference sequence). The DNA of the CDR3 is TGTGCCAGTAGTACCAGGGGATCTGGAAACACCATATATTTT. The encoded protein is CASSTRGSGNTIYF.

V usage is TRBV18 and J usage is TRBJ2-1, with a tentative D call TRBD1 (6 bases). Germline V gene sequence: CDR1 KGHSH, CDR2 LQKENI. CDR3 length: 13 amino acids. Trimming cost V 5 bases and J 4 bases, with 9 bases left between them. Written as DNA, the CDR3 is TGTGCCAGCTCAGAAGGGACATACAATGAGCAGTTCTTC. This translates into CASSEGTYNEQFF.

This clone was found a few times. CDR3 loop: CASRGRGFYSNQPQHF. The CDR3 DNA is TGTGCCAGTAGGGGCAGGGGCTTTTATAGCAATCAGCCCCAGCATTTT. The genes are TRBV19 and TRBJ1-5; D is perhaps TRBD1 (6 bases). Germline values: CDR1 LNHDA, CDR2 SQIVND (reference sequence). The V and J ends lost 6 bases and 0 bases respectively, with 15 bases between them. The CDR3 spans 16 residues.

This clone was counted a single time. The V and J genes are TRBV27 and TRBJ2-1, with 9 bases that match TRBD2. This CDR3 comprises 16 residues. The germline CDR1 and CDR2 sequences are MNHEY and SMNVEV (reference sequence). V lost 2 bases and J lost 6; bases outside the gene matches: 8. CDR3 nucleotide sequence: TGTGCCAGCAGTTTAAACGCGGGAGGGATCTTCAATGAGCAGTTCTTC. The encoded protein is CASSLNAGGIFNEQFF.

Remarks on this clone: Mismatch with germline at one junction end may stem from a read error. The gene calls are TRBV15 and TRBJ1-2, with D perhaps matching TRBD1 (5 bases). Per the germline V gene, CDR1 is LNHNV and CDR2 is YYDKDF (reference sequence). The CDR3 length is 14 residues. The CDR3 DNA follows: TGTGCCACCAGCCCCTCCCGCGGGGGATATGTCTACACCTTC. This codes for CATSPSRGGYVYTF.

The sample holds one count of this clone. The chain employs TRBV28 and TRBJ1-5; D remains unclear. The CDR3 covers 12 residues. Germline values: CDR1 MDHEN, CDR2 SYDVKM. Trimming left V 4 bases short and J 7 bases short, with 8 bases between. The CDR3 loop reads CASSSGTQPQHF. CDR3 nucleotide sequence: TGTGCCAGCAGTTCGGGTACACAGCCCCAGCATTTT.

This clone has only a few counts. The genes are TRBV10-3 and TRBJ2-7, with D tentatively TRBD1 (6 bases). The CDR3 sequence is 13 residues long. Germline V gene lookup returns CDR1 ENHRY and CDR2 SYGVKD. V shed 8 bases and J shed 1 base, with 12 bases lying between them. The chain's CDR3 is CAIVDDRSYEQYF. The CDR3, as DNA: TGTGCCATCGTCGACGACAGGTCCTACGAGCAGTACTTC.

V usage is TRBV2 and J usage is TRBJ2-5, with TRBD1 identical over 7 bases. The germline V gene has CDR1 SNHLY and CDR2 FYNNEI. This CDR3 has 14 amino acids. Germline trimming cut 4 bases from V and 1 base from J; bases unmatched to any gene: 3. CDR3 region: CASSGGQPQETQYF. The CDR3 nucleotides are TGTGCCAGCAGTGGGGGACAGCCCCAAGAGACCCAGTACTTC.

This rearrangement joins TRBV28 to TRBJ2-1, with 8 bases matching TRBD2. The germline V gene encodes CDR1 MDHEN and CDR2 SYDVKM. The length of the CDR3 is 17 residues. Germline trimming cut 7 bases from V and 0 bases from J; bases unmatched to any gene: 11. The chain's CDR3 is CASTSGGRPSSYNEQFF. DNA for the CDR3: TGTGCCAGCACTTCAGGCGGGAGGCCTAGCTCCTACAATGAGCAGTTCTTC.

The V gene is TRBV3-1 (or the pseudogene TRBV3-2), the J gene TRBJ2-1, with D possibly being TRBD2 (6 bases). The germline gives CDR1 LGHDT, CDR2 YNNKEL (reference sequence). The V end was cut by 4 bases, the J end by 4 bases, with 20 bases between. The CDR3 has 17 amino acids. CDR3 amino acids: CASSPSTLAGPYNEQFF. CDR3 coding DNA: TGTGCCAGCAGCCCTTCCACTTTGGCGGGGCCTTACAATGAGCAGTTCTTC.

The chain recombines TRBV3-1 (or the pseudogene TRBV3-2) with TRBJ2-1; tentative D call: TRBD2 (5 bases). Germline V gene sequence: CDR1 LGHDT, CDR2 YNNKEL (reference sequence). The V end was cut by 3 bases, the J end by 8 bases, with 14 bases between. This CDR3 region has 14 residues. The CDR3 sequence is CASSQERGRHEQFF. For the CDR3, the DNA is TGTGCCAGCAGCCAGGAACGGGGAAGGCATGAGCAGTTCTTC.

The genes are TRBV19 and TRBJ2-7; 8 bases are a match to TRBD2. Germline lookup yields CDR1 LNHDA and CDR2 SQIVND (reference sequence). This CDR3 has 14 residues. With 4 bases clipped from V and 6 bases from J, the junction kept 8 bases outside the gene matches. The CDR3 loop is CASSTSGRILEQYF. The CDR3 DNA reads TGTGCCAGTAGTACCAGCGGGAGAATCCTCGAGCAGTACTTC.

The chain combines TRBV19 with TRBJ2-7, with TRBD2 matching over 8 bases. Trimming cost V 9 bases and J 3 bases; bases outside gene matches: 13. Germline V gene data show CDR1 as LNHDA and CDR2 as SQIVND (reference sequence). The CDR3 extends over 15 amino acids. The CDR3 spells CASRLGAGARYEQYF. The CDR3 nucleotides read TGTGCCAGCCGCTTAGGAGCGGGAGCCCGCTACGAGCAGTACTTC.

V and J are TRBV28 and TRBJ1-3; D ambiguous. The CDR3 covers 15 residues. Between the trimmed V and J ends, which lost 6 bases and 0 bases, there was a span of 12 bases. CDR1 is MDHEN, CDR2 SYDVKM, per germline. In DNA form, the CDR3 reads TGTGCCAGCAGGACCGGACTTCTCTCTGGAAACACCATATATTTT. This translates into CASRTGLLSGNTIYF.

V and J are TRBV10-3 and TRBJ2-1; D not resolved. The germline V and J ends were trimmed by 3 bases and 0 bases, with 9 bases remaining between them. The CDR3 is 15 amino acids. Germline V lookup: CDR1 ENHRY, CDR2 SYGVKD. CDR3 amino acids: CAISDGGSSYNEQFF. CDR3 coding DNA: TGTGCCATCAGTGATGGCGGAAGCTCCTACAATGAGCAGTTCTTC.

V usage is TRBV4-2 and J usage is TRBJ1-2; 8 bases align to TRBD1. Trimming at V came to 1 base and at J to 4 bases, leaving 5 bases not matched to a gene. The V gene's germline CDR1 is LGHNA and CDR2 YNFKEQ. This CDR3 is built from 15 residues. CDR3 bases: TGTGCCAGCAGCCAAGCTGCCAGGGGGCTCTATGGCTACACCTTC. Translation gives CASSQAARGLYGYTF.

The V and J genes are TRBV4-1 and TRBJ1-6; 7 nucleotides agree with TRBD1. Germline CDR1 and CDR2: MGHRA and YSYEKL. The length of the CDR3 is 17 residues. Trimming cost V 4 bases and J 8 bases; bases outside gene matches: 14. CDR3 region: CASSLKERAGGDSPLHF. As DNA, the CDR3 is TGCGCCAGCAGCCTCAAAGAGCGGGCAGGGGGAGATTCACCCCTCCACTTT.

The chain couples TRBV19 to TRBJ1-1, with D possibly being TRBD1 (5 bases). Germline CDR1 LNHDA, CDR2 SQIVND (reference sequence). The ends were cut back, 7 bases at V and 7 bases at J, with 13 bases in the middle. The CDR3 has 12 amino acids. Here the CDR3 reads CASIIPGGEAFF. In DNA form, the CDR3 reads TGTGCCAGTATCATTCCCGGGGGTGAAGCTTTCTTT. The full variable domain, rest sourced from reference TRBV19 and TRBJ1-1, is DGGITQSPKYLFRKEGQNVTLSCEQNLNHDAMYWYRQDPGQGLRLIYYSQIVNDFQKGDIAEGYSVSREKKESFPLTVTSAQKNPTAFYLCASIIPGGEAFFGQGTRLTVV.

The chain couples TRBV7-2 to TRBJ1-1, with D maybe TRBD1 (6 bases). There are 16 residues in the CDR3. V gave up 4 bases and J gave up 3 bases, with 18 bases separating them. Germline V lookup: CDR1 SGHTA, CDR2 FQGNSA. In DNA form, the CDR3 reads TGTGCCAGCAGCTCGCTAAAAAGGACAGATGACACTGAAGCTTTCTTT. Translation gives CASSSLKRTDDTEAFF.

CDR3 region: CATSSSGTFDEQFF. As DNA, the CDR3 is TGTGCCACCAGCAGTTCCGGGACATTTGATGAGCAGTTCTTC. The chain uses TRBV15 and TRBJ2-1; D is possibly TRBD1 (6 bases). This CDR3 is 14 amino acids long. Trimming cost V 3 bases and J 8 bases, with 14 bases left between them. Germline V lookup: CDR1 LNHNV, CDR2 YYDKDF (reference sequence).

This rearrangement joins TRBV11-3 to TRBJ2-3, with a possible D match to TRBD2 (6 bases). The CDR3 is made up of 16 amino acids. Germline CDR1 is SGHNT and CDR2 is YENEEA. Trimming removed 1 base at V and 1 base at J, with 12 bases between. The CDR3 DNA reads as TGTGCCAGCAGCTTAGGAGGAGGGGCCCGCACAGATACGCAGTATTTT. This translates into CASSLGGGARTDTQYF.

The rearrangement joins TRBV5-1 to TRBJ2-1; possible D gene TRBD2, 5 bases. Trimming pared 5 bases from V and 7 bases from J, leaving 13 bases between. The CDR3 contains 13 residues. CDR1 SGHRS and CDR2 YFSETQ come from the germline V gene. The CDR3 here is CASSSYSVNEQFF. CDR3 nucleotide sequence: TGCGCCAGCAGTTCTTATAGCGTGAATGAGCAGTTCTTC.

This clone was detected only once. The chain has TRBV7-8 and TRBJ2-5; unclear D gene. The CDR3 sequence is 17 residues long. Trimming left V 5 bases short and J 1 base short, with 20 bases between. Germline CDR1 SGHVS, CDR2 FQNEAQ. For the CDR3, the DNA is TGTGCCAGCAGCCTCGTCCTAGGCATCCCCACCCAAGAGACCCAGTACTTC. The encoded protein is CASSLVLGIPTQETQYF.

The chain has TRBV19 and TRBJ1-4, with D perhaps matching TRBD1 (6 bases). Looked up from germline, CDR1 is LNHDA and CDR2 is SQIVND (reference sequence). V lost 4 bases to trimming and J lost 0 bases, with 9 bases between them. CDR3 length equals 15 residues. The CDR3 DNA follows: TGTGCCAGTAGTACAAACAGGGCAACTAATGAAAAACTGTTTTTT. Translating it yields CASSTNRATNEKLFF. Complete variable domain (other parts from reference TRBV19 and TRBJ1-4): DGGITQSPKYLFRKEGQNVTLSCEQNLNHDAMYWYRQDPGQGLRLIYYSQIVNDFQKGDIAEGYSVSREKKESFPLTVTSAQKNPTAFYLCASSTNRATNEKLFFGSGTQLSVL.

The CDR3 loop reads CASSLADTQYF. The DNA of the CDR3 is TGCGCCAGCAGCCTTGCAGATACGCAGTATTTT. The V and J genes are TRBV5-1 and TRBJ2-3; D uncertain. Germline lookup yields CDR1 SGHRS and CDR2 YFSETQ. Trimming removed 4 bases at V and 4 bases at J, with 4 bases between. The CDR3 length is 11 residues.

This clone occurred once. This chain connects TRBV2 to TRBJ2-7, with 7 bases matching TRBD1. The CDR3 has 12 amino acids. The trim removed 4 bases at V and 3 bases at J, leaving 0 bases unmatched. CDR1 is SNHLY and CDR2 is FYNNEI in the germline V gene. As DNA, the CDR3 is TGTGCCAGCAGTGGGACAGGCTACGAGCAGTACTTC. It encodes CASSGTGYEQYF.

This clone was recorded once. The CDR3 nucleotides are TGTGCCAGCTCAATCTCCGGGACAGGGGGCGCGAATGACTACACCTTC. It codes for CASSISGTGGANDYTF. This rearrangement joins TRBV18 to TRBJ1-2, with 12 nucleotides matching TRBD1. The CDR3 loop spans 16 amino acids. CDR1 is KGHSH and CDR2 is LQKENI in the germline V gene. Germline trimming cut 5 bases from V and 10 bases from J; bases unmatched to any gene: 14.